Below, 10 T cell receptor beta chains from the same sample are listed, as sequenced in a study of T cell responses to AZD1222 COVID-19 vaccine. Sequencing was performed with immunoSEQ multiplex PCR; in TCRdb, only in-frame clones are kept and a portion is missing. The table has approximately 200,000 clones, approximately 87% seen once. The sequencing here drew on peripheral blood, taken on day 0 of MenACWY control vaccination. These TCRs come from an adult in good health.

The rearrangement uses TRBV6-1 and TRBJ2-3, with D uncertain. Trimming stripped 0 bases from V and 5 bases from J, with 12 bases between. CDR1 and CDR2 from the germline V gene are MNHNS and SASEGT. The CDR3 extends over 15 amino acids. The CDR3 sequence: CASSEAFGSGDTQYF. The CDR3 nucleotides are TGTGCCAGCAGTGAAGCTTTCGGTTCGGGAGATACGCAGTATTTT.

The V gene is TRBV7-2, the J gene TRBJ1-5; maybe TRBD1 (5 bases). The CDR3 covers 15 residues. The germline V gene encodes CDR1 SGHTA and CDR2 FQGNSA. The V gene lost 1 base and the J gene lost 2 bases, with 9 bases spanning the gap. The CDR3 loop reads CASSLGRAGNQPQHF. In DNA, the CDR3 is TGTGCCAGCAGCTTAGGCAGGGCGGGCAATCAGCCCCAGCATTTT.

This chain joins TRBV27 and TRBJ2-2, with D possibly being TRBD2 (6 bases). The V end was cut by 2 bases, the J end by 4 bases, with 11 bases between. Germline V gene data show CDR1 as MNHEY and CDR2 as SMNVEV (reference sequence). The CDR3 is 15 amino acids. The CDR3 nucleotides are TGTGCCAGCAGTTTAGGCGGGATGCTCACCGGGGAGCTGTTTTTT. Protein: CASSLGGMLTGELFF.

The DNA for the CDR3 is TGTGCCAGCAGCCAACTTCGCCCGGGACTAGCGGGAGGAGAGACCCAGTACTTC. It encodes CASSQLRPGLAGGETQYF. The V and J genes are TRBV7-9 and TRBJ2-5; 15 positions agree with TRBD2. CDR3 size: 18 residues. Trimming at V came to 5 bases and at J to 4 bases, leaving 11 bases not matched to a gene. CDR1 is SEHNR and CDR2 is FQNEAQ in the germline V gene (reference sequence).

The gene calls are TRBV3-1 (or the pseudogene TRBV3-2) and TRBJ2-7; TRBD1 matches 9 bases. The CDR3 runs to 15 residues. Germline-derived CDR1 and CDR2 are LGHDT and YNNKEL (reference sequence). V lost 4 bases, J lost 0 bases, and 4 bases stayed unmatched. The DNA of the CDR3 is TGTGCCAGCAGCCTCGGGACAGGGAACTCCTACGAGCAGTACTTC. Its translation: CASSLGTGNSYEQYF.

V is TRBV7-2 and J is TRBJ1-5; D not certain. V lost 0 bases, J lost 4 bases, and 7 bases lay in between. Germline assignment: CDR1 SGHTA and CDR2 FQGNSA. The CDR3 is 14 amino acids. CDR3 region: CASSLAEGNQPQHF. In DNA form, the CDR3 reads TGTGCCAGCAGCTTAGCCGAAGGTAATCAGCCCCAGCATTTT.

The chain couples TRBV11-1 to TRBJ2-7; 7 nucleotides match TRBD2. The V gene end was trimmed by 5 bases and the J gene end by 0 bases; junction bases not matched to a gene: 7. Germline CDR1 SGHAT, CDR2 FQDESV (reference sequence). The CDR3 consists of 15 residues. This CDR3 is CASSPWGGSSYEQYF. The CDR3 bases are TGTGCCAGCAGCCCCTGGGGAGGGAGCTCCTACGAGCAGTACTTC.

The chain carries TRBV3-1 (or the pseudogene TRBV3-2) and TRBJ2-7, with TRBD2 matching over 12 bases. Per the germline V gene, CDR1 is LGHDT and CDR2 is YNNKEL (reference sequence). CDR3 length: 15 amino acids. Trimming removed 5 bases from V and 5 bases from J; junction bases left unmatched: 7. This CDR3 reads CASSTTSGSNHEQYF. In DNA, the CDR3 is TGTGCCAGCAGCACGACTAGCGGGAGCAACCACGAGCAGTACTTC.

The rearrangement uses TRBV19 and TRBJ2-7, with 13 nucleotides matching TRBD2. Germline V gene sequence: CDR1 LNHDA, CDR2 SQIVND (reference sequence). Losses at the gene ends were 4 bases for V and 1 base for J; bases not matched to a gene: 7. The length of the CDR3 is 17 residues. Written as DNA, the CDR3 is TGTGCCAGTAGTACTGGGACTAGCGGGACGTTATCCTACGAGCAGTACTTC. Translated, it gives CASSTGTSGTLSYEQYF.

The chain is built from TRBV28 and TRBJ2-1; 7 nucleotides match TRBD1. The CDR3 consists of 15 residues. CDR1 MDHEN and CDR2 SYDVKM come from the germline V gene. V lost 6 bases to trimming and J lost 7 bases; unmatched junction nucleotides: 12. The CDR3 nucleotides read TGTGCCAGCAGGGCCGGGACAGACCTTTGGAATGAGCAGTTCTTC. Its translation is CASRAGTDLWNEQFF.